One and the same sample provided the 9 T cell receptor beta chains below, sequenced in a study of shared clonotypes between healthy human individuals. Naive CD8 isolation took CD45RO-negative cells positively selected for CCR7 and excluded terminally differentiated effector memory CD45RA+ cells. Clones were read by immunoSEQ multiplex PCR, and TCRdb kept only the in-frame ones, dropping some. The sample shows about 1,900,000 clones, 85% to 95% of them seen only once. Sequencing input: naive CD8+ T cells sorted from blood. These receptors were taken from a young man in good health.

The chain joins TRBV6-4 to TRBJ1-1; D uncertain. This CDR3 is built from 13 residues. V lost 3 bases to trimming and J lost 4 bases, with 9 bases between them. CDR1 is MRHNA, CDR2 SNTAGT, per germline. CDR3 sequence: CASSDREPTEAFF. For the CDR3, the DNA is TGTGCCAGCAGTGATAGGGAACCCACTGAAGCTTTCTTT.

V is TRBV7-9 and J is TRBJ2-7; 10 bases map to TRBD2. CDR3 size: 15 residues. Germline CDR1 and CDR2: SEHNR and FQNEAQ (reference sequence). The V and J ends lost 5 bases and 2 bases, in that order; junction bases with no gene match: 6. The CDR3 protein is CASSPSGSSPYEQYF. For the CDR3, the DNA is TGTGCCAGCAGCCCTAGCGGGAGTTCCCCCTACGAGCAGTACTTC.

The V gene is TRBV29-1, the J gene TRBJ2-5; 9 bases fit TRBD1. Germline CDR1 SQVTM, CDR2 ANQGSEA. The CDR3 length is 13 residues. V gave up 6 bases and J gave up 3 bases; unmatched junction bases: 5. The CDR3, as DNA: TGCAGCGTGTTGACAGGGGGAGAAGAGACCCAGTACTTC. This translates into CSVLTGGEETQYF.

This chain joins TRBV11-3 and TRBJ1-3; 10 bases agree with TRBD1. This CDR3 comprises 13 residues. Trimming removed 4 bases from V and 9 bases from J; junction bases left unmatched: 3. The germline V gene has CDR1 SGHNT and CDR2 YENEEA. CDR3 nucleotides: TGTGCCAGCAGCTCGGGACAGGGGAGCACCATATATTTT. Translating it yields CASSSGQGSTIYF. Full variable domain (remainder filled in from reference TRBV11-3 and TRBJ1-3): EAGVVQSPRYKIIEKKQPVAFWCNPISGHNTLYWYLQNLGQGPELLIRYENEEAVDDSQLPKDRFSAERLKGVDSTLKIQPAELGDSAVYLCASSSGQGSTIYFGEGSWLTVV.

This chain's CDR3 is CASSPNSGGLVTGELFF. As DNA, the CDR3 is TGTGCCAGCAGCCCAAATAGCGGGGGGCTTGTCACCGGGGAGCTGTTTTTT. This chain connects TRBV7-9 to TRBJ2-2; TRBD2 agrees at 10 bases. Germline CDR1 and CDR2: SEHNR and FQNEAQ (reference sequence). The CDR3 has 17 residues. Germline trimming cut 5 bases from V and 4 bases from J; bases unmatched to any gene: 10.

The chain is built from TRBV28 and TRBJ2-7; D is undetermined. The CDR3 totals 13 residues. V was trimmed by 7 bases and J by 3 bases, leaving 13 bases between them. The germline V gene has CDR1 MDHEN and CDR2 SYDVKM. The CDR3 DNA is TGTGCCAGCACTCCTAGAGCAGACTACGAGCAGTACTTC. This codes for CASTPRADYEQYF.

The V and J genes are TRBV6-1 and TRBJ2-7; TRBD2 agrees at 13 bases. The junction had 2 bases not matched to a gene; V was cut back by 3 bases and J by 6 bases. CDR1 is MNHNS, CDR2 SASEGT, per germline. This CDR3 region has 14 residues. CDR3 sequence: CASSDGTSGAEQYF. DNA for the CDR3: TGTGCCAGCAGTGATGGGACTAGCGGGGCCGAGCAGTACTTC.

The CDR3 is CASSYGDRDEQFF. In nucleotides, the CDR3 is TGTGCCAGCAGCTACGGGGACAGGGATGAGCAGTTCTTC. The chain recombines TRBV6-5 with TRBJ2-1, with TRBD1 identical over 9 bases. Trimming at V came to 6 bases and at J to 8 bases, leaving 5 bases not matched to a gene. In germline, CDR1 is MNHEY, CDR2 SVGAGI. CDR3 length equals 13 residues.

This CDR3 is CASSFTGRGSPLHF. As DNA, the CDR3 is TGTGCCAGCAGCTTCACAGGGAGAGGTTCACCCCTCCACTTT. The rearrangement links TRBV7-8 to TRBJ1-6; the D gene is possibly TRBD1 (6 bases). V was cut by 3 bases and J by 9 bases, with 12 bases left in between. In germline, CDR1 is SGHVS, CDR2 FQNEAQ. There are 14 residues in the CDR3.